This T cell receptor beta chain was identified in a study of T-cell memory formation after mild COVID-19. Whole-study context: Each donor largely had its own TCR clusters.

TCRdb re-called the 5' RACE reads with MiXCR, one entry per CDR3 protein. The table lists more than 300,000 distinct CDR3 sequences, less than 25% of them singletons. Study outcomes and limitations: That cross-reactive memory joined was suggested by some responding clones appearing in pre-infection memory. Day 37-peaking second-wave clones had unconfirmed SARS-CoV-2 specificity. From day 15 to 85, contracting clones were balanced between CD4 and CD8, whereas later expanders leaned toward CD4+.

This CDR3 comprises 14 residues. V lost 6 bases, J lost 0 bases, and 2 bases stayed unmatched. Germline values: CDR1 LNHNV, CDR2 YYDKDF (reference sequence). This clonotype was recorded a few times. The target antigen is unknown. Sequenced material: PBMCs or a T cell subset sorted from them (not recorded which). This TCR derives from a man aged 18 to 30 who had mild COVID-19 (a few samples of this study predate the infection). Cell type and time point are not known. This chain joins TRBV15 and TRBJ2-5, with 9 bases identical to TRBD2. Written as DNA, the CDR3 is TGTGCCACCAGTAGCGGGGGCCACCAAGAGACCCAGTACTTC. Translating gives CATSSGGHQETQYF.